These 14 T cell receptor beta chains were all obtained from the same sample, sequenced in a study of blood T cell repertoires in COVID-19. Sequencing was performed with immunoSEQ multiplex PCR; in TCRdb, only in-frame clones are kept and a portion is missing. This sample has roughly 410,000 clones, with more than 70% found just once. Source material: peripheral blood. The source of these receptors is a woman in her fifties or sixties with COVID-19, enrolled during active disease.

This clone was seen only once. A clone one base away is much larger, so this may be a read error. This sequence joins TRBV5-1 and TRBJ1-1, with TRBD1 as a possible D gene (6 bases). The germline V and J ends were trimmed by 1 base and 1 base, with 8 bases remaining between them. The CDR3 runs to 14 residues. Germline assignment: CDR1 SGHRS and CDR2 YFSETQ. The CDR3 protein is CASSLTGKNTEAFF. The CDR3 DNA sequence: TGCGCCAGCAGCTTGACAGGGAAGAACACTGAAGCTTTCTTT. Supplemented by reference TRBV5-1 and TRBJ1-1, the full variable domain reads KAGVTQTPRYLIKTRGQQVTLSCSPISGHRSVSWYQQTPGQGLQFLFEYFSETQRNKGNFPGRFSGRQFSNSRSEMNVSTLELGDSALYLCASSLTGKNTEAFFGQGTRLTVV.

This clone was counted only a few times. This chain connects TRBV15 to TRBJ1-2; 12 bases are a match to TRBD1. The V gene's germline CDR1 is LNHNV and CDR2 YYDKDF (reference sequence). The V gene end was trimmed by 2 bases and the J gene end by 7 bases; junction bases not matched to a gene: 8. This CDR3 region has 16 residues. The CDR3 nucleotides read TGTGCCACCAGCAGAACCGGGACAGGGGGCGCCGGTGGCTACACCTTC. Translation: CATSRTGTGGAGGYTF. The full variable domain, its missing parts supplied by reference TRBV15 and TRBJ1-2, is DAMVIQNPRYQVTQFGKPVTLSCSQTLNHNVMYWYQQKSSQAPKLLFHYYDKDFNNEADTPDNFQSRRPNTSFCFLDIRSPGLGDTAMYLCATSRTGTGGAGGYTFGSGTRLTVV.

The V and J genes are TRBV11-2 and TRBJ2-2; 7 positions match TRBD1. After removal of 5 bases from V and 6 bases from J, the junction contained 9 bases not matched to a gene. Looked up from germline, CDR1 is SGHAT and CDR2 is FQNNGV. The length of the CDR3 is 15 residues. The chain's CDR3 is CASSRLGQRSGELFF. CDR3 DNA sequence: TGTGCCAGCAGCCGTCTGGGACAGAGGTCCGGGGAGCTGTTTTTT.

The rearrangement joins TRBV27 to TRBJ1-5; D may be TRBD1 (6 bases). CDR3 length equals 18 residues. Germline lookup yields CDR1 MNHEY and CDR2 SMNVEV (reference sequence). Trimming removed 6 bases at V and 3 bases at J, with 24 bases between. The CDR3 sequence: CASRRIPGHQWPNQPQHF. The CDR3 bases are TGTGCCAGCAGGAGGATACCGGGACACCAATGGCCCAATCAGCCCCAGCATTTT.

The V call is TRBV28, the J call TRBJ2-2, with D tentatively TRBD2 (5 bases). Germline lookup yields CDR1 MDHEN and CDR2 SYDVKM. CDR3 length equals 15 residues. The V gene lost 2 bases and the J gene lost 2 bases, with 9 bases spanning the gap. DNA for the CDR3: TGTGCCAGCAGTTTACGGACTCTTAACACCGGGGAGCTGTTTTTT. It is translated as CASSLRTLNTGELFF.

This clone was counted once. CDR3 nucleotides: TGTGCCAGTAGTTTTACAGGGTCCGTTAATGAAAAACTGTTTTTT. Its translation: CASSFTGSVNEKLFF. The chain couples TRBV19 to TRBJ1-4, with D perhaps TRBD1 (6 bases). V lost 5 bases, J lost 4 bases, and 14 bases lay in between. CDR1 and CDR2 from the germline V gene are LNHDA and SQIVND (reference sequence). The CDR3 is 15 amino acids. Drawing the rest from reference TRBV19 and TRBJ1-4, the complete variable domain is DGGITQSPKYLFRKEGQNVTLSCEQNLNHDAMYWYRQDPGQGLRLIYYSQIVNDFQKGDIAEGYSVSREKKESFPLTVTSAQKNPTAFYLCASSFTGSVNEKLFFGSGTQLSVL.

The sample holds one count of this clone. This sequence joins TRBV1 and TRBJ2-5; whether TRBD2, the table's D call, matches the DNA was not checked. TRBV1 counts as a pseudogene. This CDR3 contains 14 residues. CDR3 loop: CTSSKLRAQAGVYF. The CDR3 DNA reads as TGCACCAGCAGCAAACTCCGGGCGCAGGCGGGGGTGTACTTC.

The chain uses TRBV11-2 and TRBJ2-1; D is uncertain. V was trimmed by 5 bases and J by 0 bases, leaving 17 bases between them. Germline values: CDR1 SGHAT, CDR2 FQNNGV. The CDR3 has 17 amino acids. The CDR3: CASSAPWYLRSYNEQFF. For the CDR3, the DNA is TGTGCCAGCAGCGCCCCCTGGTACCTACGCTCCTACAATGAGCAGTTCTTC. Variable domain in full (rest from reference TRBV11-2 and TRBJ2-1): EAGVAQSPRYKIIEKRQSVAFWCNPISGHATLYWYQQILGQGPKLLIQFQNNGVVDDSQLPKDRFSAERLKGVDSTLKIQPAKLEDSAVYLCASSAPWYLRSYNEQFFGPGTRLTVL.

The chain couples TRBV27 to TRBJ2-1, with D possibly being TRBD1 (6 bases). CDR1 is MNHEY and CDR2 is SMNVEV in the germline V gene (reference sequence). V shed 4 bases and J shed 4 bases, with 17 bases lying between them. The CDR3 extends over 16 amino acids. The CDR3 DNA is TGTGCCAGCAGTTCATTACAGGGCCTGGCTTACAATGAGCAGTTCTTC. Its protein is CASSSLQGLAYNEQFF.

This clone was seen once. V and J are TRBV27 and TRBJ2-7; perhaps TRBD2 as D (5 bases). Germline V gives CDR1 MNHEY, CDR2 SMNVEV (reference sequence). Trimming shortened V by 6 bases and J by 0 bases, and 12 bases separated the two germline ends. The CDR3 has 14 residues. The CDR3 spells CASSKLGSSYEQYF. The CDR3 DNA reads TGTGCCAGCAGCAAACTTGGGAGCTCCTACGAGCAGTACTTC.

The J gene is TRBJ1-1, the V gene TRBV7-9, with D uncertain. Per germline, CDR1 SEHNR and CDR2 FQNEAQ (reference sequence). V lost 5 bases, J lost 0 bases, and 13 bases lay in between. This CDR3 is 15 amino acids long. CDR3 residues: CASSPADIVNTEAFF. CDR3 in DNA: TGTGCCAGCAGCCCCGCCGACATAGTGAACACTGAAGCTTTCTTT.

The genes are TRBV10-1 and TRBJ2-7; no clear D gene. This CDR3 contains 12 residues. Deletions cut 3 bases from V and 3 bases from J, with 6 bases between. The germline gives CDR1 WNHNN, CDR2 SYGVQD (reference sequence). The CDR3 is CASSESFYEQYF. CDR3 coding DNA: TGCGCCAGCAGTGAATCCTTCTACGAGCAGTACTTC.

The rearrangement links TRBV19 to TRBJ1-1; 8 bases line up with TRBD1. Trimming took 5 bases from V and 4 from J; bases not matched to a gene: 6. The CDR3 loop spans 14 amino acids. Germline V lookup: CDR1 LNHDA, CDR2 SQIVND (reference sequence). The CDR3 loop reads CASSPWTGPTEAFF. The DNA for the CDR3 is TGTGCCAGTAGTCCCTGGACAGGGCCCACTGAAGCTTTCTTT.

This clone showed up just a few times. The chain is built from TRBV9 and TRBJ2-2; D might be TRBD1 (6 bases). Germline V lookup: CDR1 SGDLS, CDR2 YYNGEE. Trimming took 7 bases from V and 3 from J, leaving 10 bases between them. The CDR3 consists of 13 residues. The CDR3 is CASEPGDTGELFF. Written as DNA, the CDR3 is TGTGCCAGCGAGCCAGGGGACACCGGGGAGCTGTTTTTT.